A selection of T cell receptor beta chains follows, all from one sample in a study of shared clonotypes between healthy human individuals. The data were produced by immunoSEQ multiplex PCR, yet TCRdb's version contains in-frame clones alone and is incomplete. The sample includes hundreds of thousands of clones, 85% to 95% of them seen just once. The sequenced sample was naive CD8+ T cells sorted from blood. These receptors were obtained from a woman aged 25-40 years in good health. CDR3s include the opening cysteine and the closing phenylalanine or tryptophan. Each record gives: V gene, J gene, D gene, CDR3 length, CDR3 protein. D genes are given only for firm matches.

v_call: TRBV2
j_call: TRBJ1-3
d_call: NA
cdr3_length: 14
cdr3_aa: CASVGPFSGNTIYF

v_call: TRBV15
j_call: TRBJ2-7
d_call: TRBD1
cdr3_length: 16
cdr3_aa: CATSSRDSGAMHEQYF

v_call: TRBV13
j_call: TRBJ2-1
d_call: NA
cdr3_length: 15
cdr3_aa: CASSSPVNRFNEQFF

v_call: TRBV7-9
j_call: TRBJ2-5
d_call: NA
cdr3_length: 14
cdr3_aa: CASSPSHFQETQYF

v_call: TRBV7-8
j_call: NA
d_call: NA
cdr3_length: 14
cdr3_aa: CASSLVGISYEQYF

v_call: TRBV2
j_call: TRBJ2-7
d_call: NA
cdr3_length: 13
cdr3_aa: CASSPGHIYEQYF

v_call: TRBV7-9
j_call: TRBJ2-7
d_call: NA
cdr3_length: 13
cdr3_aa: CASSPPSTYEQYF

v_call: TRBV4-2
j_call: TRBJ2-3
d_call: TRBD2
cdr3_length: 17
cdr3_aa: CASSQEGWTSGADTQYF

v_call: TRBV7-9
j_call: TRBJ2-7
d_call: NA
cdr3_length: 13
cdr3_aa: CASSLDTYYEQYF

v_call: TRBV27
j_call: TRBJ2-7
d_call: TRBD2
cdr3_length: 15
cdr3_aa: CASSFSGLAGEEQYF

v_call: TRBV7-9
j_call: TRBJ2-7
d_call: TRBD2
cdr3_length: 13
cdr3_aa: CASSPLAGAEQYF

v_call: TRBV7-9
j_call: TRBJ2-1
d_call: NA
cdr3_length: 12
cdr3_aa: CASSLGSDGLFF

v_call: TRBV7-9
j_call: TRBJ2-1
d_call: NA
cdr3_length: 13
cdr3_aa: CASSFLSYNEQFF

v_call: TRBV5-6
j_call: TRBJ1-1
d_call: NA
cdr3_length: 18
cdr3_aa: CASSLSFGLGEWNTEAFF

v_call: TRBV9
j_call: TRBJ2-7
d_call: TRBD1
cdr3_length: 15
cdr3_aa: CASSVRDSPPYEQYF

v_call: TRBV6-5
j_call: TRBJ1-1
d_call: TRBD1
cdr3_length: 15
cdr3_aa: CASSFGQGTNTEAFF

v_call: TRBV25-1
j_call: TRBJ1-2
d_call: NA
cdr3_length: 11
cdr3_aa: CASRGGVGYTF

v_call: TRBV28
j_call: TRBJ2-7
d_call: NA
cdr3_length: 16
cdr3_aa: CASSLGGGMFSYEQYF

v_call: TRBV7-8
j_call: TRBJ2-7
d_call: TRBD2
cdr3_length: 16
cdr3_aa: CASTSTGLAGGYEQYF

v_call: TRBV27
j_call: TRBJ2-4
d_call: TRBD1
cdr3_length: 17
cdr3_aa: CASRPNGAQGVGNIQYF

v_call: TRBV15
j_call: TRBJ2-7
d_call: TRBD2
cdr3_length: 16
cdr3_aa: CATSSTSGRPSYEQYF

v_call: TRBV29-1
j_call: TRBJ2-5
d_call: NA
cdr3_length: 15
cdr3_aa: CSGGFRDLPRETQYF

v_call: TRBV4-1
j_call: TRBJ1-1
d_call: NA
cdr3_length: 15
cdr3_aa: CASSQGAAMNTEAFF

v_call: TRBV5-4
j_call: TRBJ2-1
d_call: NA
cdr3_length: 16
cdr3_aa: CASSLVPGSSYNEQFF

v_call: TRBV7-9
j_call: TRBJ1-1
d_call: NA
cdr3_length: 15
cdr3_aa: CASSPRRGASTEAFF

v_call: TRBV27
j_call: TRBJ1-2
d_call: NA
cdr3_length: 14
cdr3_aa: CASSFVGTNYGYTF

v_call: TRBV7-9
j_call: TRBJ2-7
d_call: TRBD1
cdr3_length: 15
cdr3_aa: CASSPGTGGGYEQYF

v_call: TRBV5-5
j_call: TRBJ1-2
d_call: NA
cdr3_length: 12
cdr3_aa: CASSLDSYGYTF

v_call: TRBV27
j_call: NA
d_call: TRBD1
cdr3_length: 13
cdr3_aa: CASSTIQGGEQYF

v_call: TRBV7-9
j_call: TRBJ1-4
d_call: NA
cdr3_length: 17
cdr3_aa: CASSPYHTGPPNEKLFF

v_call: TRBV2
j_call: TRBJ2-3
d_call: NA
cdr3_length: 16
cdr3_aa: CASSDSVETSTDTQYF

v_call: TRBV4-1
j_call: TRBJ2-7
d_call: TRBD2
cdr3_length: 16
cdr3_aa: CASSQGLGGLLYEQYF

v_call: TRBV4-1
j_call: TRBJ2-1
d_call: TRBD2
cdr3_length: 17
cdr3_aa: CASSQAPTSGSEYEQFF

v_call: TRBV9
j_call: TRBJ1-1
d_call: NA
cdr3_length: 14
cdr3_aa: CASSVDPESTEAFF

v_call: TRBV15
j_call: TRBJ1-1
d_call: NA
cdr3_length: 12
cdr3_aa: CATSTRQTEAFF

v_call: TRBV6-1
j_call: TRBJ2-1
d_call: TRBD2
cdr3_length: 12
cdr3_aa: CATLRGGVEQFF

v_call: TRBV9
j_call: NA
d_call: TRBD1
cdr3_length: 13
cdr3_aa: CASSVTGSDEQYF